There are many counts of the clone carrying this T cell receptor (beta chain). Its antigen is as yet unknown. It was with unique molecular identifiers that the TCRbeta library was prepared. MiXCR, run by TCRdb on the PCR reads, gives a single entry per CDR3 protein. The data contain 200,000 to 250,000 distinct CDR3 sequences, about a tenth of them singletons. V was trimmed by 5 bases and J by 7 bases, leaving 9 bases between them. The CDR3 sequence is 12 residues long. The germline gives CDR1 LNHDA, CDR2 SQIVND (reference sequence). This sample was taken from a study of T-cell reconstitution after alpha-beta-depleted transplantation in children. Study results and caveats: T-cell numbers and diversity one year post-transplant derived largely from freshly generated T cells.

This clonotype originated in a child in the first two years of life with acute myeloid leukemia, due to receive a stem cell transplant. The sequencing used PBMCs, collected before TCRalphabeta/CD19-depleted stem cell transplant. This rearrangement joins TRBV19 to TRBJ2-1; D not resolved. DNA for the CDR3: TGTGCCAGTAGTTCTAGGGAAAATGAGCAGTTCTTC. Amino acids: CASSSRENEQFF.